A selection of T cell receptor beta chains follows, all from one sample in a study of early T cells in non-severe SARS-CoV-2 infection. From the 5' RACE reads, TCRdb called clonotypes with MiXCR, one entry per CDR3 protein. The sample holds approximately 70,000 distinct CDR3 sequences; roughly 12% are singletons and the top ten take more than 4.5%. Sequenced input: whole blood. The source is an adult who was a healthcare worker with PCR-confirmed SARS-CoV-2 infection or an uninfected control (not recorded which). The CDR3 runs from the conserved cysteine through the conserved F or W. The order of the fields is CDR3 protein, V gene.

CDR3 protein: CASSPIAGGSHTQYF; V gene: TRBV11-2
CDR3 protein: CASGRGHEQFF; V gene: TRBV9
CDR3 protein: CASRRSGGVTDTQYF; V gene: TRBV12-3/TRBV12-4
CDR3 protein: CASSQEYSGRAVANEQFF; V gene: TRBV4-1
CDR3 protein: CASSQLYDRVNEQFF; V gene: TRBV4-1
CDR3 protein: CASSQLAGVSQFF; V gene: TRBV3-1
CDR3 protein: CIISRGHGSEAFF; V gene: TRBV29-1
CDR3 protein: CSVEERGPYEQYF; V gene: TRBV29-1
CDR3 protein: CAWTRGGANTEAFF; V gene: TRBV30
CDR3 protein: CSARDPRGLTDTQYF; V gene: TRBV20-1
CDR3 protein: CASSSGGEGNEQFF; V gene: TRBV6-5
CDR3 protein: CASSVAGGQTDTQYF; V gene: TRBV9
CDR3 protein: CAWAGHYNEQFF; V gene: TRBV30
CDR3 protein: CASSQDRGNQPQHF; V gene: TRBV11-2
CDR3 protein: CASSLETEMNTEAFF; V gene: TRBV7-8
CDR3 protein: CASSLEGATNYEQYF; V gene: TRBV11-2
CDR3 protein: CATRRTGQETQYF; V gene: TRBV12-3/TRBV12-4
CDR3 protein: CASSQVDILSYNEQFF; V gene: TRBV4-1
CDR3 protein: CASSPVWASGNNEQFF; V gene: TRBV7-9
CDR3 protein: CASSLQAVNTEAFF; V gene: TRBV5-1
CDR3 protein: CANNALAGATEAFF; V gene: TRBV7-2
CDR3 protein: CASNQSPEDIQYF; V gene: TRBV14
CDR3 protein: CASSSGGYQLFF; V gene: TRBV2
CDR3 protein: CASSARGGLASNNEQFF; V gene: TRBV11-2
CDR3 protein: CASSFGTGGLNIQYF; V gene: TRBV5-1
CDR3 protein: CASSLRRETPLLETQYF; V gene: TRBV7-8
CDR3 protein: CASSLDPPNEQFF; V gene: TRBV11-2
CDR3 protein: CASNSPGDSQGADTQYF; V gene: TRBV28
CDR3 protein: CASSLEGGLNEQFF; V gene: TRBV5-1
CDR3 protein: CSASRTATNEKLFF; V gene: TRBV29-1
CDR3 protein: CASSLRGFSYNEQFF; V gene: TRBV11-3
CDR3 protein: CASSPRQAGVEDTQYF; V gene: TRBV6-2/TRBV6-3
CDR3 protein: CASSIQGVPLHF; V gene: TRBV2
CDR3 protein: CASSLRETLNTEAFF; V gene: TRBV5-5
CDR3 protein: CASSLGGTLYEQYF; V gene: TRBV5-1
CDR3 protein: CASSLAELLGADTQYF; V gene: TRBV11-2
CDR3 protein: CASSQGWTSGSNEQFF; V gene: TRBV4-2